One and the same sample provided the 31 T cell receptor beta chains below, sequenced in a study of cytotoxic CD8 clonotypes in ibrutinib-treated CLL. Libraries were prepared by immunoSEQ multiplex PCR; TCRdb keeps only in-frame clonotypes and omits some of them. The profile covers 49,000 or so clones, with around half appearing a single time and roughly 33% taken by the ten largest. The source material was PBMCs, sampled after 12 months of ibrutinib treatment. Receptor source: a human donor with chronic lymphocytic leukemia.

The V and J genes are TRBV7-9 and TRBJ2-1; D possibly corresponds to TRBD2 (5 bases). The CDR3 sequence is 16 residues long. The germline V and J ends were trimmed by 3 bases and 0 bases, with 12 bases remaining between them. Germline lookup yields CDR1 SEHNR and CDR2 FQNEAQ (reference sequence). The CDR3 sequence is CASSLIPGISYNEQFF. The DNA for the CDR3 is TGTGCCAGCAGCTTGATACCGGGAATCTCCTACAATGAGCAGTTCTTC.

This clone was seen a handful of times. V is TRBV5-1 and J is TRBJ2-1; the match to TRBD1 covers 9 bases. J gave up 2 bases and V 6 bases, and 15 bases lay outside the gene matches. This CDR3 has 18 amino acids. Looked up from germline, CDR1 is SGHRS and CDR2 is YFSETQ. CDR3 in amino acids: CASTPLLRGTGTYNEQFF. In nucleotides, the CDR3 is TGCGCCAGCACCCCCTTATTACGTGGGACAGGGACCTACAATGAGCAGTTCTTC.

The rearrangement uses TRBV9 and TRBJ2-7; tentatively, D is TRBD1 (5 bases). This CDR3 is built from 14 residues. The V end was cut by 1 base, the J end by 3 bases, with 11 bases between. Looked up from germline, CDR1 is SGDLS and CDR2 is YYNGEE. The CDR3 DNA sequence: TGTGCCAGCAGCGTAAAGGGGCACGACTACGAGCAGTACTTC. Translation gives CASSVKGHDYEQYF.

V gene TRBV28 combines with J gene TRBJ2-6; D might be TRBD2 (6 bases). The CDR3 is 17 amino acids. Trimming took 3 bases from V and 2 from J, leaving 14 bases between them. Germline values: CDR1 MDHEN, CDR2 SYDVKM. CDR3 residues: CASSLFGLATGANVLTF. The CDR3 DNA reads TGTGCCAGCAGTTTGTTCGGGCTAGCGACTGGGGCCAACGTCCTGACTTTC.

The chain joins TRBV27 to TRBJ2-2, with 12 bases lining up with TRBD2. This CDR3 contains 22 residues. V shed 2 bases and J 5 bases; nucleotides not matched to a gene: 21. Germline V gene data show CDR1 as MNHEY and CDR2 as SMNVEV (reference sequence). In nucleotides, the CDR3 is TGTGCCAGCAGTTTAAAAGGACCTAGTGTGGCTAGCGGGAGGGTTTTGACCGGGGAGCTGTTTTTT. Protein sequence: CASSLKGPSVASGRVLTGELFF.

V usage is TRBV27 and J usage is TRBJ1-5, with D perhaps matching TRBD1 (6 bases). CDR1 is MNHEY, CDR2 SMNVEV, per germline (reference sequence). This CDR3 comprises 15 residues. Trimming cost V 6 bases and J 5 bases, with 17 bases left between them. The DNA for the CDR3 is TGTGCCAGCAGGATTACAGGGCGGGGAGATCAGCCCCAGCATTTT. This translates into CASRITGRGDQPQHF.

The CDR3 reads CASSFSGSSYEQYF. The DNA of the CDR3 is TGTGCCAGCAGTTTTAGCGGGAGCTCCTACGAGCAGTACTTC. This rearrangement joins TRBV27 to TRBJ2-7; 9 bases align to TRBD2. This CDR3 is 14 amino acids long. Per the germline V gene, CDR1 is MNHEY and CDR2 is SMNVEV (reference sequence). J was trimmed by 0 bases and V by 3 bases; bases with no gene match: 0.

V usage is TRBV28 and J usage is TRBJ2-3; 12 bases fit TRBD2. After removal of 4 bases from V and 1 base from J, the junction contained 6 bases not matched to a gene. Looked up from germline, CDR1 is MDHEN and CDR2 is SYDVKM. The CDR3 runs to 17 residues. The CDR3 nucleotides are TGTGCCAGCAGTTCCGGTCGACTAGCGGGAGGCACAGATACGCAGTATTTT. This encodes CASSSGRLAGGTDTQYF.

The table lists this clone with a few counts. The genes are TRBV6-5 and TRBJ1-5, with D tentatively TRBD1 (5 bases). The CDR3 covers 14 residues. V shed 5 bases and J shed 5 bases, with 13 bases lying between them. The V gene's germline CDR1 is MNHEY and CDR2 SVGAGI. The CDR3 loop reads CASSEMQGYQPQHF. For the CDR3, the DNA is TGTGCCAGCAGTGAAATGCAGGGCTATCAGCCCCAGCATTTT.

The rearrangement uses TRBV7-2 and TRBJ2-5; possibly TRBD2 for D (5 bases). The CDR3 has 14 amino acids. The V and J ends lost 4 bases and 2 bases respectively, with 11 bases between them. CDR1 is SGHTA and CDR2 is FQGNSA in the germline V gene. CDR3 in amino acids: CASSWRTFQETQYF. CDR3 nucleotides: TGTGCCAGCAGCTGGAGGACTTTTCAAGAGACCCAGTACTTC.

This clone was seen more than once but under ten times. The CDR3 region has the DNA TGTGCCAGCAGTTGGGCGGGACAGGGGAGCGAGCAGTACTTC. This translates into CASSWAGQGSEQYF. The V call is TRBV6-6, the J call TRBJ2-7; 10 bases agree with TRBD1. Germline V lookup: CDR1 MNHNY, CDR2 SVGAGI (reference sequence). The trim removed 4 bases at V and 6 bases at J, leaving 6 bases unmatched. CDR3 length: 14 residues.

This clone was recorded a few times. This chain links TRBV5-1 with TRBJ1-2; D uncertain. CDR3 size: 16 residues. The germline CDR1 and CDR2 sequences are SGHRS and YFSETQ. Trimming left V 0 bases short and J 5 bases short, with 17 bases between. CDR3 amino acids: CASSLAVGRHWYGYTF. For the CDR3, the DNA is TGCGCCAGCAGCTTGGCCGTAGGTCGACATTGGTATGGCTACACCTTC.

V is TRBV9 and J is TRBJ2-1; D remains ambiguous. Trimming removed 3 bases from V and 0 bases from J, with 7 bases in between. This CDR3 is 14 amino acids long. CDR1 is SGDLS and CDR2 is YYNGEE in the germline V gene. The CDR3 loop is CASSAPPSYNEQFF. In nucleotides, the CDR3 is TGTGCCAGCAGCGCCCCTCCCTCCTACAATGAGCAGTTCTTC.

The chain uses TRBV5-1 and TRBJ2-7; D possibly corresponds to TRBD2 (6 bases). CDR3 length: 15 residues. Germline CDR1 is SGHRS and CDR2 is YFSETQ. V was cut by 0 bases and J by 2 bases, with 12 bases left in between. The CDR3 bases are TGCGCCAGCAGCTTGGCTAGCGTTGTCCCCTACGAGCAGTACTTC. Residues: CASSLASVVPYEQYF.

The CDR3 reads CASSPTGGPTGELFF. Here the CDR3 DNA reads TGTGCCAGCAGCCCGACAGGGGGCCCAACCGGGGAGCTGTTTTTT. This chain uses TRBV7-2 with TRBJ2-2; 10 nucleotides align to TRBD1. The germline V gene has CDR1 SGHTA and CDR2 FQGNSA. The J segment lost 5 bases and the V segment lost 5 bases, leaving 5 bases of the junction unmatched. CDR3 length equals 15 residues.

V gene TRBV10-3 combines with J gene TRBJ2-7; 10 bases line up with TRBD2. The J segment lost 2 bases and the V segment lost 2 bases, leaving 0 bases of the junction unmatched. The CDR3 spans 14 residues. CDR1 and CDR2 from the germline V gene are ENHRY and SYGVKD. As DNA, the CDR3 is TGTGCCATCAGTGAGACTAGCGGGACCTACGAGCAGTACTTC. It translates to CAISETSGTYEQYF.

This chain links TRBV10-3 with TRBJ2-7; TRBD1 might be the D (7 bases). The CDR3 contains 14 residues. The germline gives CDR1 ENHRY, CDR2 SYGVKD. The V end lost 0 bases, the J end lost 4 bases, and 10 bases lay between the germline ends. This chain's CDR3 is CAISESSGGYEQYF. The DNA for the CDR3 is TGTGCCATCAGTGAGTCGTCAGGGGGGTACGAGCAGTACTTC.

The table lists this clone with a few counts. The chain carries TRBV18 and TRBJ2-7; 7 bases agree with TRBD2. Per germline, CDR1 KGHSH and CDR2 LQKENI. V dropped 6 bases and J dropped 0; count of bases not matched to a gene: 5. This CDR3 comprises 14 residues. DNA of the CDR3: TGTGCCAGCTCGGCCTCTAGCGGCTCCTACGAGCAGTACTTC. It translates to CASSASSGSYEQYF.

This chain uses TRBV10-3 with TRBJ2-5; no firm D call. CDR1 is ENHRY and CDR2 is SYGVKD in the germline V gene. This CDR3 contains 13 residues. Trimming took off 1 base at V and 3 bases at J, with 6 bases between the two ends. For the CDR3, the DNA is TGTGCCATCAGTGAGTTCGAGGAAGAGACCCAGTACTTC. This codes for CAISEFEEETQYF.

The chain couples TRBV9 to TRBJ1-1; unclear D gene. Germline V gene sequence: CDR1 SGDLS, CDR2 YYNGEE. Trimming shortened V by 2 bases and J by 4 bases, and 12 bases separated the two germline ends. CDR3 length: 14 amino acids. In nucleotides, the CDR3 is TGTGCCAGCAGCGTTCAAGGGTCGGGCACTGAAGCTTTCTTT. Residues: CASSVQGSGTEAFF. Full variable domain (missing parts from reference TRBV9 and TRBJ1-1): DSGVTQTPKHLITATGQRVTLRCSPRSGDLSVYWYQQSLDQGLQFLIQYYNGEERAKGNILERFSAQQFPDLHSELNLSSLELGDSALYFCASSVQGSGTEAFFGQGTRLTVV.

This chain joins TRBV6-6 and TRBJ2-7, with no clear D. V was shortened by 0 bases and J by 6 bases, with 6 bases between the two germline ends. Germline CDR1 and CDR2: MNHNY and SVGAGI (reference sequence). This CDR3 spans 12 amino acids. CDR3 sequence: CASSYSAGEQYF. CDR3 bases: TGTGCCAGCAGTTACTCGGCCGGCGAGCAGTACTTC.

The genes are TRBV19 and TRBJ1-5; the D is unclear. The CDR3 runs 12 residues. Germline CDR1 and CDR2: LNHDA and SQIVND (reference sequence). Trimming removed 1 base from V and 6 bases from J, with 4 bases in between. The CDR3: CASSIVRQPQHF. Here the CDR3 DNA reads TGTGCCAGTAGTATAGTGCGTCAGCCCCAGCATTTT.

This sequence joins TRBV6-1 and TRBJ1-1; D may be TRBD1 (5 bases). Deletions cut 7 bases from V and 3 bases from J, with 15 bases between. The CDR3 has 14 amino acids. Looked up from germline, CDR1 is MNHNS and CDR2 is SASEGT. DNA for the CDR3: TGTGCCAGCATACCGGGGCCGCGGGACACTGAAGCTTTCTTT. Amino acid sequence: CASIPGPRDTEAFF.

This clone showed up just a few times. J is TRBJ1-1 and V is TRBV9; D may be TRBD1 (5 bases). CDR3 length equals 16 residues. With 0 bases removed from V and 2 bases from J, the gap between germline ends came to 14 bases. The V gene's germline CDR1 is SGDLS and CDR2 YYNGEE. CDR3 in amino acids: CASSVAYRSFNTEAFF. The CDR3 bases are TGTGCCAGCAGCGTAGCTTACAGGTCTTTTAACACTGAAGCTTTCTTT.

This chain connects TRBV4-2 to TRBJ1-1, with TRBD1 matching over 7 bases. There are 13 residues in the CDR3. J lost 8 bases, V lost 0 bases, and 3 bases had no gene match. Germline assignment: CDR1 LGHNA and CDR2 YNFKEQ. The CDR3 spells CASSQELTGEAFF. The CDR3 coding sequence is TGTGCCAGCAGCCAAGAATTGACAGGGGAAGCTTTCTTT.

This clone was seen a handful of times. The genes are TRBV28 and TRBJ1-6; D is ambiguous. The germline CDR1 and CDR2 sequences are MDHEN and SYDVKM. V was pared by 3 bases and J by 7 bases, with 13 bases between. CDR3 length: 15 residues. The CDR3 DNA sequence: TGTGCCAGCAGTTTCTCCAAGGGAGGGAATTCACCCCTCCACTTT. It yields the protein CASSFSKGGNSPLHF.

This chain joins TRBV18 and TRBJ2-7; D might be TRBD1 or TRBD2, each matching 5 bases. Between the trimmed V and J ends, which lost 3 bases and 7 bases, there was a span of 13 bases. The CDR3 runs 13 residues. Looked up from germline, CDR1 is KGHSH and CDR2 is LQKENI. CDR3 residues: CASSPDRGREQYF. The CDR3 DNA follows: TGTGCCAGCTCACCGGATAGGGGACGGGAGCAGTACTTC.

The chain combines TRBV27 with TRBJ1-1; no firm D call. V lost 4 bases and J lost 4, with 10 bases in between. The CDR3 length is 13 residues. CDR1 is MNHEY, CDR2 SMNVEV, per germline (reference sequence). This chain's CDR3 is CASSYGSGTEAFF. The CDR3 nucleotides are TGTGCCAGCAGTTACGGGTCGGGCACTGAAGCTTTCTTT.

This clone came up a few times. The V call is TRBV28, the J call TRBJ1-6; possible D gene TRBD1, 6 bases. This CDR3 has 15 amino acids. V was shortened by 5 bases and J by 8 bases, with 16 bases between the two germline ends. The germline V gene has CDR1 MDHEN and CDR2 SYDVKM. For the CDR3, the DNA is TGTGCCAGCAGTCCGGGGACAATTGGGGATTCACCCCTCCACTTT. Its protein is CASSPGTIGDSPLHF.

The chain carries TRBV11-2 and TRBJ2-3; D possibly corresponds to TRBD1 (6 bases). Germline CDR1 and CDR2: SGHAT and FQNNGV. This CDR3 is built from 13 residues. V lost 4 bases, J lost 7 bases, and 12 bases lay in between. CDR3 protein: CASSSSQGNTQYF. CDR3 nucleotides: TGTGCCAGCAGCTCCTCACAGGGAAATACGCAGTATTTT.

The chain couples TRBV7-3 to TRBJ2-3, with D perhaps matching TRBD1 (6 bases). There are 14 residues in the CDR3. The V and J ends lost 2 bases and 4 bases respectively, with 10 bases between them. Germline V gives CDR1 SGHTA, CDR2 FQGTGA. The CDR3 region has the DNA TGTGCCAGCAGCTTAGGGGGCTGGTCAGATACGCAGTATTTT. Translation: CASSLGGWSDTQYF.